This T cell receptor beta chain comes out of a study of identical twins. Healthy Caucasians made up all donors. Details on this clonotype: Its specificity is not known.

V lost 1 base to trimming and J lost 4 bases; unmatched junction nucleotides: 15. The V gene's germline CDR1 is LNHNV and CDR2 YYDKDF (reference sequence). The length of the CDR3 is 19 residues. The study, taken as a whole, reports: Among monozygotic twins, out-of-frame TCR alpha sharing exceeded what models predicted. Conclusions rested on cross-sectional statistics rather than following the same donors.

TCRdb called the 5' RACE reads again in MiXCR, with one record for every CDR3 protein. The sample yields more than 1.5 million distinct CDR3 sequences, roughly a third seen once. The chain combines TRBV15 with TRBJ1-2; 10 bases fit TRBD1. The receptor comes from a newborn girl in good health. Sequenced: cord blood. The CDR3 nucleotides read TGTGCCACCAGCAGAGTCCACCTCCGAGACAGGGGGCTTCTCTATGGCTACACCTTC. Its protein is CATSRVHLRDRGLLYGYTF.